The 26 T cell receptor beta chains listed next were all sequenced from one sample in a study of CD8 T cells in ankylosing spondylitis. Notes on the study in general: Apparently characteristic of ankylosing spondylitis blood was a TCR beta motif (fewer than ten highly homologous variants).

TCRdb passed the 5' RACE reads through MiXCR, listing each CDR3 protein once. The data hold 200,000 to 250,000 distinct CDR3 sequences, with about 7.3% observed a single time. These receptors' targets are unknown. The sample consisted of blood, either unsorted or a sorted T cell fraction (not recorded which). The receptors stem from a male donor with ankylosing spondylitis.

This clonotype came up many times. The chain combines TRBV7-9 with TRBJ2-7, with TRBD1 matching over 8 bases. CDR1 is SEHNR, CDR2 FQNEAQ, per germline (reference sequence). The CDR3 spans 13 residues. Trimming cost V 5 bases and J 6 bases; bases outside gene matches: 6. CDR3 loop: CASSVDRGSEQYF. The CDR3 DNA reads TGTGCCAGCAGCGTAGACAGGGGCTCCGAGCAGTACTTC.

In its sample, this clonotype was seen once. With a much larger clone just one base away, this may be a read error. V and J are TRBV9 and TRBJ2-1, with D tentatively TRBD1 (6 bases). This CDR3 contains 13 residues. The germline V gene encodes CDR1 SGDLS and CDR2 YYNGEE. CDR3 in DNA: TGTGCCAGCAGCCTGGGGGCGTACAGTGAGCAGTTCTTC. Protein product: CASSLGAYSEQFF.

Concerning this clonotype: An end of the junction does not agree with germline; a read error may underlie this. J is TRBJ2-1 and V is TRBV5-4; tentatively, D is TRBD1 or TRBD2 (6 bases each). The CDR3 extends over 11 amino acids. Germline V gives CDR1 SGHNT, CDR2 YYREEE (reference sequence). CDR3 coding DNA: TGTGCCAGCAGCTTGGTGGAGGGGGAAACCTTC. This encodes CASSLVEGETF.

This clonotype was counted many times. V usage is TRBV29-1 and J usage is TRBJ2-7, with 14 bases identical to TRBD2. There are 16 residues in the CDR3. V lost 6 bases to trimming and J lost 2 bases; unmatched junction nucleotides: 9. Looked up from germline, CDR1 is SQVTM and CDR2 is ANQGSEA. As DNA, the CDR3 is TGCAGCGTCGGACAGGGGACTAGCGGGAGACCCTACGAGCAGTACTTC. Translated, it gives CSVGQGTSGRPYEQYF.

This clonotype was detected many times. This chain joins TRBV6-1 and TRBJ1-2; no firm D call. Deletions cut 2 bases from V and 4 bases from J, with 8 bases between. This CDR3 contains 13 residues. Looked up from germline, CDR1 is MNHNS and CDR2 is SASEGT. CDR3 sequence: CASSELSFYGYTF. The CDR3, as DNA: TGTGCCAGCAGTGAACTATCCTTCTATGGCTACACCTTC.

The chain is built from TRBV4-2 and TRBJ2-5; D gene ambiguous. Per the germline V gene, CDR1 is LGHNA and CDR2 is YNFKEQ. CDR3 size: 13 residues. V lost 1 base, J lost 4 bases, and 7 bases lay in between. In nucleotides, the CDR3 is TGTGCCAGCAGCCAAGCTCTTGCAGAGACCCAGTACTTC. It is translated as CASSQALAETQYF.

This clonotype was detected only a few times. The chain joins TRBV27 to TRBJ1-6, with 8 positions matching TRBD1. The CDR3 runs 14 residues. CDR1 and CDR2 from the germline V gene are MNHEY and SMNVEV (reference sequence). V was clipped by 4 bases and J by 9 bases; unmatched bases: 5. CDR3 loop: CASSSQGAFSPLHF. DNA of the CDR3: TGTGCCAGCAGTTCTCAGGGGGCCTTTTCACCCCTCCACTTT.

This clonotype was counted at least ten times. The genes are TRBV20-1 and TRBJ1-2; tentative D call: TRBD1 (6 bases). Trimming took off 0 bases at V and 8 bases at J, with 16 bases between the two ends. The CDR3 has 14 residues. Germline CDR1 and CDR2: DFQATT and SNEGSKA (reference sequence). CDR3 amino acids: CSARDFTGPSGYTF. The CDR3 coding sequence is TGCAGTGCTAGAGATTTTACAGGGCCTTCCGGCTACACCTTC.

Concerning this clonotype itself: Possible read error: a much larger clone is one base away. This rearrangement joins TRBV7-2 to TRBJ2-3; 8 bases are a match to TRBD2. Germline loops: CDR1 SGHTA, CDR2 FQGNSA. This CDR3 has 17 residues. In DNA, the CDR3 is TGTGACAGCAGCTTAGTTCCAGCGGGGGTTCGCACAGATACGCAGTATTTT. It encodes CDSSLVPAGVRTDTQYF.

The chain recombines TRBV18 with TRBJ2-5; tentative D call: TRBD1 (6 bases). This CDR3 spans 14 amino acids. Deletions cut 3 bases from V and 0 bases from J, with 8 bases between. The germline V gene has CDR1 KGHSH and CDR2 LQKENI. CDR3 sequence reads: CASSPWTDQETQYF. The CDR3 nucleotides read TGTGCCAGCTCACCTTGGACAGACCAAGAGACCCAGTACTTC.

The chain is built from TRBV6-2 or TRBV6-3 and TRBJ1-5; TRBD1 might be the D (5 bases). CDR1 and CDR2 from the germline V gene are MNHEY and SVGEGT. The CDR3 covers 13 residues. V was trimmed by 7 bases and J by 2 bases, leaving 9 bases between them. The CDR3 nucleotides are TGTGCCAGCACCCCGGGGCGCAATCAGCCCCAGCATTTT. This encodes CASTPGRNQPQHF.

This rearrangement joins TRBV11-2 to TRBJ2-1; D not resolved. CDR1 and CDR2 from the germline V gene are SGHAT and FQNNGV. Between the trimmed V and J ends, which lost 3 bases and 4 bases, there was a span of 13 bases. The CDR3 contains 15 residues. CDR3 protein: CASSFVGIKYNEQFF. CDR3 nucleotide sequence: TGTGCCAGCAGCTTCGTGGGGATAAAGTACAATGAGCAGTTCTTC.

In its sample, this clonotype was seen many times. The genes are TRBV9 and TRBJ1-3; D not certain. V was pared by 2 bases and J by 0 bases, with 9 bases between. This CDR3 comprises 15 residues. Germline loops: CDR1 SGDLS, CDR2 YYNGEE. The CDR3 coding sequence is TGTGCCAGCAGCGTGGACGTAGCCTCTGGAAACACCATATATTTT. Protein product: CASSVDVASGNTIYF.

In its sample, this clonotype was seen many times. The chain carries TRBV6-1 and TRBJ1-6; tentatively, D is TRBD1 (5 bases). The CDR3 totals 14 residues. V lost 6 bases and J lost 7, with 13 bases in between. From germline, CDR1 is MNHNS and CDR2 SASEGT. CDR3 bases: TGTGCCAGCAGACTGGGGCAGTTCAATTCACCCCTCCACTTT. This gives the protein CASRLGQFNSPLHF.

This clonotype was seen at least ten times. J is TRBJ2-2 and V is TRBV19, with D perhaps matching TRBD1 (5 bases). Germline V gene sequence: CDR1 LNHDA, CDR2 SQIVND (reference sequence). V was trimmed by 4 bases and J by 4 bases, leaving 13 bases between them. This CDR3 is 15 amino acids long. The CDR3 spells CASSKQVSPTGELFF. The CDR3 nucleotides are TGTGCCAGTAGTAAACAGGTCTCGCCCACCGGGGAGCTGTTTTTT. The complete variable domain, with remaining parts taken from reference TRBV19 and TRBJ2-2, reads DGGITQSPKYLFRKEGQNVTLSCEQNLNHDAMYWYRQDPGQGLRLIYYSQIVNDFQKGDIAEGYSVSREKKESFPLTVTSAQKNPTAFYLCASSKQVSPTGELFFGEGSRLTVL.

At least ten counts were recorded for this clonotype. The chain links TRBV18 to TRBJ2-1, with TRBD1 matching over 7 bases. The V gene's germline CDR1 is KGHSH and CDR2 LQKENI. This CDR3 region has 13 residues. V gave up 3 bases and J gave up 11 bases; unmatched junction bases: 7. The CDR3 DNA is TGTGCCAGCTCACCGCCCACAGGGGCACAGCAGTTCTTC. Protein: CASSPPTGAQQFF.

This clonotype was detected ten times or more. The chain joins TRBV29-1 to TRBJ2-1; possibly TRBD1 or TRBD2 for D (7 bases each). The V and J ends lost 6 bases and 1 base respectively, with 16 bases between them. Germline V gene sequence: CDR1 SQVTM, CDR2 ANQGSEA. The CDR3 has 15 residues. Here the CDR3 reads CSVVRQGGSYNEQFF. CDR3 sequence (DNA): TGCAGCGTCGTGAGACAGGGAGGGTCCTACAATGAGCAGTTCTTC.

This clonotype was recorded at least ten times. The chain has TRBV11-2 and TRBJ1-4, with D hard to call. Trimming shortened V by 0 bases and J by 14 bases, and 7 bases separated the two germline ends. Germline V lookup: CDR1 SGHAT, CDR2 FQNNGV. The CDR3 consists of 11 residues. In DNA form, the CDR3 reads TGTGCCAGCAGCTTAGATGGTAGGCTGTTTTTT. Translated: CASSLDGRLFF.

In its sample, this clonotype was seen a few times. CDR3 nucleotide sequence: TGTGCCAGCAGTTTATGGGGCATGGACACCGGACTAGTCCAAGAGACCCAGTACTTC. It encodes CASSLWGMDTGLVQETQYF. J is TRBJ2-5 and V is TRBV27, with 7 bases identical to TRBD2. The CDR3 is 19 amino acids. Germline V gene lookup returns CDR1 MNHEY and CDR2 SMNVEV (reference sequence). Losses at the gene ends were 1 base for V and 1 base for J; bases not matched to a gene: 15.

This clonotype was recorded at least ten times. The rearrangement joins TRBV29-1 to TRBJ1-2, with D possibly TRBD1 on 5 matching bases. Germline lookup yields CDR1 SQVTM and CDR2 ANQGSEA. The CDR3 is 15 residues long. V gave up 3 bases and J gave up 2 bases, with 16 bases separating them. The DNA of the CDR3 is TGCAGCGTTGAGGCAGGGTCTACGGGCAACTATGGCTACACCTTC. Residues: CSVEAGSTGNYGYTF.

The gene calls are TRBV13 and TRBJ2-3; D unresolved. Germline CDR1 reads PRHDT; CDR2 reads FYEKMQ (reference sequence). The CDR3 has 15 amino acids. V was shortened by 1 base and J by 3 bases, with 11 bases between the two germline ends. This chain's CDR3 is CASSLEYMVTDTQYF. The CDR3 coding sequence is TGTGCCAGCAGCTTAGAGTATATGGTTACAGATACGCAGTATTTT.

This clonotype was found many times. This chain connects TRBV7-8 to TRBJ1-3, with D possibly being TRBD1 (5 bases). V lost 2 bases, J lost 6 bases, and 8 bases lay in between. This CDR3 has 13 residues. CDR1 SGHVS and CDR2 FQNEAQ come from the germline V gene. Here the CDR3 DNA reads TGTGCCAGCAGCTTATTAGGGGAAAACACCATATATTTT. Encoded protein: CASSLLGENTIYF.

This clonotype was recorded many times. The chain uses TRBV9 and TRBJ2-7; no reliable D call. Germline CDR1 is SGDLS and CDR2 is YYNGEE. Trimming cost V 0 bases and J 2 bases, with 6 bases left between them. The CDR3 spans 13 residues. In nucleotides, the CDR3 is TGTGCCAGCAGCGTAGGTGTAGCCTACGAGCAGTACTTC. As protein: CASSVGVAYEQYF.

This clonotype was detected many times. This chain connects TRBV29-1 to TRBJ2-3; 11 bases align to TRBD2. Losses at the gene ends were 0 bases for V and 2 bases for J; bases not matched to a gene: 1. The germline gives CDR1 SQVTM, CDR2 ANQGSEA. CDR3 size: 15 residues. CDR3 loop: CSVEELAGATDTQYF. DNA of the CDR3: TGCAGCGTTGAAGAACTAGCGGGGGCCACAGATACGCAGTATTTT.

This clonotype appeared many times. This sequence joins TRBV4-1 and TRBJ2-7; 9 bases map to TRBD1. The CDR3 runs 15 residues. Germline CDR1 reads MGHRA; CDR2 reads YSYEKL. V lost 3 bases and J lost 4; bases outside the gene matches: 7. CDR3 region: CASSQGPGQGYEQYF. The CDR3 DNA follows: TGCGCCAGCAGCCAGGGACCGGGACAGGGTTACGAGCAGTACTTC.

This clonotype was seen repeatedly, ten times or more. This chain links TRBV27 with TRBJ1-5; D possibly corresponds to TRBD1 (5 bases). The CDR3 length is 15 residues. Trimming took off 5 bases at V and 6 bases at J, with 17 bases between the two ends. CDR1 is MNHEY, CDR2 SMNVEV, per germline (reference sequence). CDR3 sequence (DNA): TGTGCCAGCAGTCCCCGTGGGGGGTGGGCTCAGCCCCAGCATTTT. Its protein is CASSPRGGWAQPQHF.